This T cell receptor (beta chain) was sequenced during a study of shared clonotypes between healthy human individuals. Study observations and caveats: Across subsets, estimated richness was generally greater for naive than for memory populations.

Both subsets, CD45RA+ naive and CD45RA-negative memory, were split from the CD4+ cells. This clone has a single count. The antigen remains undetermined. Assay used: immunoSEQ multiplex PCR; TCRdb lists only in-frame clones, some missing. This table has 950,000 to 1,100,000 clones, 70% to 80% appearing once. Trimming took 2 bases from V and 4 from J, leaving 17 bases between them. The CDR3 runs to 16 residues. CDR1 and CDR2 (germline): SGHNT, YYREEE (reference sequence). The sequenced sample was memory CD4+ T cells from PBMCs. Subset indicated: CD45RA-negative fraction. This TCR derives from a man aged 18 to 29 in good health. Some clones in this sample may be carry-over from other donors' samples. The genes are TRBV5-4 and TRBJ2-3; a possible D gene is TRBD2 (7 bases). Written as DNA, the CDR3 is TGTGCCAGCAGCTTCAAAGCGGGACAAGACGCAGATACGCAGTATTTT. Translated: CASSFKAGQDADTQYF.